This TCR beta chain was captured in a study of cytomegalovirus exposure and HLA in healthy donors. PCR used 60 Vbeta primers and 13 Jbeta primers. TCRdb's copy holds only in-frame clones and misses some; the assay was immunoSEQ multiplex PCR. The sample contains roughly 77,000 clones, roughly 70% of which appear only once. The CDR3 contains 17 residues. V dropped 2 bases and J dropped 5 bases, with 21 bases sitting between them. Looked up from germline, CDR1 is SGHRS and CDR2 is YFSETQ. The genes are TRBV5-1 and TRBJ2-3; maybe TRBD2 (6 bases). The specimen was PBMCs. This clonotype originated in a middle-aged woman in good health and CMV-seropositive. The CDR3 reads CASSFGAGTSLGDTQYF. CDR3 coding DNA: TGCGCCAGCAGCTTCGGGGCGGGGACTTCTTTAGGAGATACGCAGTATTTT.